Below are 20 T cell receptor beta chains sequenced from a single sample in a study of blood T cell repertoires in COVID-19. Profiled with immunoSEQ multiplex PCR; TCRdb holds only in-frame clones, not every one. The table records under 250,000 clones, around nine tenths of them present only once. The sample consisted of peripheral blood. The receptor set was obtained from a man aged 18 to 30 with active or convalescent COVID-19.

V usage is TRBV10-3 and J usage is TRBJ2-1, with 10 bases matching TRBD1. Germline lookup yields CDR1 ENHRY and CDR2 SYGVKD. V trimming: 5 bases; J trimming: 4 bases; junction bases outside the gene matches: 14. This CDR3 region has 18 residues. The CDR3 sequence is CAISSTGTGVQLYNEQFF. DNA for the CDR3: TGTGCCATCAGTTCCACCGGGACAGGGGTTCAGCTTTACAATGAGCAGTTCTTC.

V is TRBV6-4 and J is TRBJ1-2; 10 bases are shared with TRBD1. Germline CDR1 MRHNA, CDR2 SNTAGT. The V and J ends lost 6 bases and 2 bases, in that order; junction bases with no gene match: 15. The CDR3 runs 18 residues. CDR3 loop: CASSPQGQGGTRNYGYTF. In DNA form, the CDR3 reads TGTGCCAGCAGCCCCCAAGGACAGGGGGGAACCAGGAACTATGGCTACACCTTC.

The rearrangement uses TRBV6-5 and TRBJ2-3, with TRBD1 matching over 7 bases. The V and J ends lost 8 bases and 2 bases, in that order; junction bases with no gene match: 7. The germline V gene encodes CDR1 MNHEY and CDR2 SVGAGI. The CDR3 covers 14 residues. The CDR3 nucleotides read TGTGCCAGCGACCACACAGGGGCCACAGATACGCAGTATTTT. Residues: CASDHTGATDTQYF.

This sequence joins TRBV9 and TRBJ2-3, with TRBD2 matching over 8 bases. CDR1 and CDR2 from the germline V gene are SGDLS and YYNGEE. The ends lost 4 bases at V and 1 base at J; junction bases unmatched: 8. The CDR3 length is 16 residues. The CDR3 coding sequence is TGTGCCAGCAGCCCACCAAGCGGGAGTGGCACAGATACGCAGTATTTT. This gives the protein CASSPPSGSGTDTQYF.

This rearrangement joins TRBV28 to TRBJ2-1; TRBD2 matches at 9 bases. Germline V gene sequence: CDR1 MDHEN, CDR2 SYDVKM. The V segment lost 6 bases and the J segment 2 bases; nucleotides outside the gene matches: 5. The CDR3 covers 15 residues. The DNA for the CDR3 is TGTGCCAGCAGCCCGACTAGCGGCCCCTACAATGAGCAGTTCTTC. Protein sequence: CASSPTSGPYNEQFF.

V is TRBV28 and J is TRBJ2-7; no firm D call. V lost 4 bases and J lost 3, with 10 bases in between. Looked up from germline, CDR1 is MDHEN and CDR2 is SYDVKM. CDR3 length: 13 residues. The CDR3 protein is CASSSPTHYEQYF. CDR3 sequence (DNA): TGTGCCAGCAGTTCTCCGACACACTACGAGCAGTACTTC.

J is TRBJ1-2 and V is TRBV5-1; no reliable D call. The germline V and J ends were trimmed by 3 bases and 3 bases, with 9 bases remaining between them. The length of the CDR3 is 13 residues. Germline V gene data show CDR1 as SGHRS and CDR2 as YFSETQ. DNA of the CDR3: TGCGCCAGCAGCTCGGCAGGTGACTATGGCTACACCTTC. Encoded protein: CASSSAGDYGYTF.

The rearrangement links TRBV10-3 to TRBJ1-3; D is possibly TRBD1 (6 bases). The CDR3 extends over 12 amino acids. V gave up 6 bases and J gave up 7 bases, with 10 bases separating them. CDR1 and CDR2 from the germline V gene are ENHRY and SYGVKD. CDR3 loop: CAIRDQGNTIYF. The CDR3 bases are TGTGCCATCAGGGACCAGGGGAACACCATATATTTT.

CDR3 DNA sequence: TGTGCCAGCAGCGCTTACAGGGGGAACACTGAAGCTTTCTTT. Its protein is CASSAYRGNTEAFF. The chain employs TRBV5-5 and TRBJ1-1, with TRBD1 identical over 7 bases. This CDR3 comprises 14 residues. V trimming: 4 bases; J trimming: 1 base; junction bases outside the gene matches: 4. Germline values: CDR1 SGHKS, CDR2 YYEKEE (reference sequence).

The chain couples TRBV7-2 to TRBJ2-7; TRBD2 matches at 13 bases. CDR3 length: 18 residues. The junction had 10 bases not matched to a gene; V was cut back by 2 bases and J by 3 bases. The germline V gene has CDR1 SGHTA and CDR2 FQGNSA. The CDR3 region is CASSLKRTSGSPLYEQYF. CDR3 in DNA: TGTGCCAGCAGCTTAAAGCGGACTAGCGGGAGCCCCCTCTACGAGCAGTACTTC.

The V call is TRBV11-2, the J call TRBJ2-7; D perhaps matches TRBD2 (6 bases). Germline CDR1 SGHAT, CDR2 FQNNGV. V lost 5 bases, J lost 0 bases, and 17 bases lay in between. There are 16 residues in the CDR3. The CDR3 DNA reads as TGTGCCAGCAGCCGCCACATAGCGGAGAGCTCCTACGAGCAGTACTTC. Its protein is CASSRHIAESSYEQYF.

The J gene is TRBJ2-3, the V gene TRBV6-5; 14 bases map to TRBD2. Per germline, CDR1 MNHEY and CDR2 SVGAGI. The trim removed 6 bases at V and 3 bases at J, leaving 2 bases unmatched. The CDR3 is 15 amino acids. The DNA of the CDR3 is TGTGCCAGCAGAGGACTAGCGGGAGGTACAGATACGCAGTATTTT. It encodes CASRGLAGGTDTQYF.

The sample holds one count of this clone. This chain uses TRBV3-1 (or the pseudogene TRBV3-2) with TRBJ1-5, with D possibly TRBD1 on 5 matching bases. Trimming shortened V by 0 bases and J by 6 bases, and 12 bases separated the two germline ends. This CDR3 has 15 residues. Germline values: CDR1 LGHDT, CDR2 YNNKEL (reference sequence). Here the CDR3 DNA reads TGTGCCAGCAGCCAAGATCTGGGGGGTGGTCAGCCCCAGCATTTT. It yields the protein CASSQDLGGGQPQHF.

The chain carries TRBV11-2 and TRBJ1-5, with 11 bases aligning to TRBD1. Looked up from germline, CDR1 is SGHAT and CDR2 is FQNNGV. The ends lost 5 bases at V and 3 bases at J; junction bases unmatched: 6. This CDR3 region has 16 residues. CDR3 sequence (DNA): TGTGCCAGCAGCAACCGGGACAGGGGGAACAATCAGCCCCAGCATTTT. It yields the protein CASSNRDRGNNQPQHF.

The CDR3 spells CASSQGPSVYEQYF. In DNA, the CDR3 is TGCGCCAGCAGCCAAGGGCCGAGCGTCTACGAGCAGTACTTC. The chain couples TRBV4-1 to TRBJ2-7; no clear D. The CDR3 is made up of 14 amino acids. CDR1 and CDR2 from the germline V gene are MGHRA and YSYEKL. V lost 1 base and J lost 3, with 10 bases in between.

The V and J genes are TRBV5-4 and TRBJ2-5, with D possibly being TRBD2 (6 bases). Between the trimmed V and J ends, which lost 3 bases and 1 base, there was a span of 10 bases. CDR1 and CDR2 (germline): SGHNT, YYREEE (reference sequence). The CDR3 covers 14 residues. The CDR3 DNA reads TGTGCCAGCAGCTCGATAGCGGTCCAAGAGACCCAGTACTTC. This codes for CASSSIAVQETQYF.

This chain connects TRBV20-1 to TRBJ1-2; D possibly corresponds to TRBD1 (6 bases). CDR1 is DFQATT and CDR2 is SNEGSKA in the germline V gene (reference sequence). Trimming left V 2 bases short and J 11 bases short, with 12 bases between. This CDR3 comprises 11 residues. CDR3 sequence: CSARNDGQYTF. In DNA form, the CDR3 reads TGCAGTGCTAGAAATGATGGACAGTACACCTTC.

The V gene is TRBV28, the J gene TRBJ2-7; 7 nucleotides agree with TRBD2. V was clipped by 4 bases and J by 0 bases; unmatched bases: 3. This CDR3 contains 14 residues. Per germline, CDR1 MDHEN and CDR2 SYDVKM. CDR3: CASSSSGTSYEQYF. The CDR3 region has the DNA TGTGCCAGCAGTTCTAGCGGCACCTCCTACGAGCAGTACTTC.

The V and J genes are TRBV5-8 and TRBJ2-4, with TRBD2 matching over 10 bases. This CDR3 has 17 residues. V was pared by 0 bases and J by 7 bases, with 10 bases of the junction left unmatched. Germline V gene sequence: CDR1 SGHTS, CDR2 YDEGEE. CDR3 region: CASSLGQGSGGLNIQYF. The CDR3, as DNA: TGTGCCAGCAGCTTGGGGCAGGGTAGCGGGGGGTTGAACATTCAGTACTTC.

The chain carries TRBV5-1 and TRBJ1-2; the D is unclear. This CDR3 spans 16 amino acids. The V end was cut by 4 bases, the J end by 4 bases, with 20 bases between. Germline values: CDR1 SGHRS, CDR2 YFSETQ. CDR3: CASSPEGGGLFYGYTF. For the CDR3, the DNA is TGCGCCAGCAGCCCGGAGGGAGGCGGGCTTTTCTATGGCTACACCTTC.